These 30 T cell receptor beta chains were sequenced from one sample in a study of cytomegalovirus exposure and HLA in healthy donors. It was with 60 Vbeta and 13 Jbeta primers that the PCR ran. Sequencing was performed with immunoSEQ multiplex PCR; in TCRdb, only in-frame clones are kept and a portion is missing. Of some 220,000 clones detected, roughly 91% appear once; the ten largest clones hold roughly 1%. Input material: PBMCs. The receptors come from a young woman in good health and CMV-seronegative.

The V gene is TRBV7-8, the J gene TRBJ2-5; D gene uncertain. Near its end, the DNA agrees better with TRBJ2-7, so the J call may be wrong. The CDR3 loop spans 12 amino acids. Germline V gives CDR1 SGHVS, CDR2 FQNEAQ. CDR3 sequence reads: CASSLLAYEQYF. CDR3 DNA: TGTGCCAGCAGCTTACTTGCCTACGAGCAGTACTTC.

Concerning this clone itself: The junction and the germline gene differ at one end; a read error may be behind it. V is TRBV4-2 and J is TRBJ1-2, with 9 bases matching TRBD1. The germline CDR1 and CDR2 sequences are LGHNA and YNFKEQ. The CDR3 runs to 16 residues. CDR3 residues: CASSLTTGGRGYVYTF. As DNA, the CDR3 is TGTGCCAGCAGCCTCACAACAGGGGGCCGAGGCTATGTCTACACCTTC.

V is TRBV6-5 and J is TRBJ2-7, with D maybe TRBD2 (6 bases). V was pared by 0 bases and J by 3 bases, with 12 bases between. The germline V gene encodes CDR1 MNHEY and CDR2 SVGAGI. The CDR3 is made up of 15 amino acids. The CDR3 spells CASSYSGGTNYEQYF. The CDR3 region has the DNA TGTGCCAGCAGTTACTCAGGCGGGACCAACTACGAGCAGTACTTC.

This chain uses TRBV5-1 with TRBJ1-1, with 8 bases identical to TRBD1. With V trimmed by 5 bases and J by 0 bases, 18 bases remained unmatched. The germline gives CDR1 SGHRS, CDR2 YFSETQ. The CDR3 loop spans 19 amino acids. CDR3 amino acids: CASSNRLITGGRMNTEAFF. The CDR3 DNA reads TGCGCCAGCAGTAATCGGCTTATAACAGGGGGGAGGATGAACACTGAAGCTTTCTTT.

The rearrangement uses TRBV11-3 and TRBJ2-1, with D unclear. The CDR3 loop spans 12 amino acids. V gave up 0 bases and J gave up 11 bases, with 8 bases separating them. The germline gives CDR1 SGHNT, CDR2 YENEEA. CDR3 sequence (DNA): TGTGCCAGCAGCTTAGAAATTTTAAAGCAGTTCTTC. Translating it yields CASSLEILKQFF.

The rearrangement joins TRBV29-1 to TRBJ1-1, with a tentative D call TRBD1 (6 bases). The CDR3 has 15 amino acids. The V end lost 4 bases, the J end lost 1 base, and 16 bases lay between the germline ends. Germline V gene sequence: CDR1 SQVTM, CDR2 ANQGSEA. The CDR3 DNA is TGCAGCGTTGGGGACACAGGGATTGGGAACACTGAAGCTTTCTTT. Its protein is CSVGDTGIGNTEAFF.

The V and J genes are TRBV4-1 and TRBJ2-3, with a weak D call TRBD1 (5 bases). Per the germline V gene, CDR1 is MGHRA and CDR2 is YSYEKL. The CDR3 is 16 amino acids. With 4 bases removed from V and 2 bases from J, the gap between germline ends came to 16 bases. The CDR3 region is CASSPQVPPNTDTQYF. CDR3 DNA sequence: TGCGCCAGCAGCCCACAGGTGCCTCCAAACACAGATACGCAGTATTTT.

The CDR3 DNA reads as TGTGCCAGCAGCGTAGTATTGGGGACACTTCCAACTAATGAAAAACTGTTTTTT. Translation: CASSVVLGTLPTNEKLFF. The chain joins TRBV9 to TRBJ1-4, with D maybe TRBD1 (6 bases). V lost 0 bases to trimming and J lost 0 bases, with 15 bases between them. Germline loops: CDR1 SGDLS, CDR2 YYNGEE. This CDR3 spans 18 amino acids.

This sequence joins TRBV4-2 and TRBJ2-1; 12 bases map to TRBD2. Germline-derived CDR1 and CDR2 are LGHNA and YNFKEQ. CDR3 length: 16 amino acids. Germline trimming cut 4 bases from V and 5 bases from J; bases unmatched to any gene: 6. CDR3 in DNA: TGTGCCAGCAGCCGTTTTCTAGCGGGAGGGGACAATGAGCAGTTCTTC. It is translated as CASSRFLAGGDNEQFF.

This clone is a singleton in its sample. The chain joins TRBV7-2 to TRBJ2-7, with TRBD2 matching 8 bases. V was pared by 6 bases and J by 5 bases, with 9 bases of the junction left unmatched. The CDR3 consists of 14 residues. The germline V gene encodes CDR1 SGHTA and CDR2 FQGNSA. The CDR3 nucleotides read TGTGCCAGCAGTCCTTTAGCGGGATTGCACGAGCAGTACTTC. Translating it yields CASSPLAGLHEQYF.

The gene calls are TRBV19 and TRBJ2-7, with D unresolved. The CDR3 is 12 amino acids. V was cut by 1 base and J by 6 bases, with 7 bases left in between. Germline V CDR1 and CDR2: LNHDA, SQIVND (reference sequence). The DNA for the CDR3 is TGTGCCAGTAGTATAGGGCTGTCCGAGCAGTACTTC. This gives the protein CASSIGLSEQYF.

The gene calls are TRBV6-5 and TRBJ1-1; no reliable D call. The CDR3 runs 15 residues. Germline loops: CDR1 MNHEY, CDR2 SVGAGI. The V end lost 5 bases, the J end lost 0 bases, and 13 bases lay between the germline ends. The CDR3 sequence: CASSLSPKLNTEAFF. CDR3 in DNA: TGTGCCAGCAGTCTAAGCCCGAAACTGAACACTGAAGCTTTCTTT.

V gene TRBV4-1 combines with J gene TRBJ2-7; 7 bases fit TRBD1. Germline V gene data show CDR1 as MGHRA and CDR2 as YSYEKL. Germline trimming cut 1 base from V and 2 bases from J; bases unmatched to any gene: 5. CDR3 length: 15 residues. CDR3 DNA sequence: TGCGCCAGCAGCCAAGGGGGGCAGGGGGCCTACGAGCAGTACTTC. Translation gives CASSQGGQGAYEQYF.

This rearrangement joins TRBV6-5 to TRBJ2-4, with a weak D call TRBD1 (5 bases). Looked up from germline, CDR1 is MNHEY and CDR2 is SVGAGI. CDR3 length: 16 amino acids. The V end was cut by 2 bases, the J end by 0 bases, with 11 bases between. The CDR3 reads CASSYPRQLAKNIQYF. In nucleotides, the CDR3 is TGTGCCAGCAGTTACCCCCGACAGCTAGCCAAAAACATTCAGTACTTC.

This chain joins TRBV5-1 and TRBJ2-1, with 8 positions matching TRBD1. The CDR3 extends over 16 amino acids. The germline gives CDR1 SGHRS, CDR2 YFSETQ. J gave up 5 bases and V 3 bases, and 10 bases lay outside the gene matches. Written as DNA, the CDR3 is TGCGCCAGCAGCTGGGGACCGGGACAGGTTAACAATGAGCAGTTCTTC. Its protein is CASSWGPGQVNNEQFF.

The V call is TRBV6-5, the J call TRBJ1-5, with unresolved D. CDR1 and CDR2 from the germline V gene are MNHEY and SVGAGI. CDR3 length: 15 amino acids. Trimming removed 5 bases from V and 5 bases from J, with 16 bases in between. In DNA, the CDR3 is TGTGCCAGCAGTCAATCTTCCGGGAGTGATCAGCCCCAGCATTTT. It translates to CASSQSSGSDQPQHF.

This clone appeared a single time. The same CDR3 also results from other DNA sequences found in this sample. This rearrangement joins TRBV11-2 to TRBJ2-2, with 11 nucleotides matching TRBD2. Trimming removed 5 bases from V and 5 bases from J; junction bases left unmatched: 4. CDR1 is SGHAT, CDR2 FQNNGV, per germline. The CDR3 extends over 15 amino acids. As DNA, the CDR3 is TGTGCCAGCAGCCTCCTAGCGGGGGGAACCGGGGAGCTGTTTTTT. Translated, it gives CASSLLAGGTGELFF.

The chain combines TRBV4-3 with TRBJ2-5, with D possibly matching TRBD1 (6 bases). V lost 1 base, J lost 1 base, and 10 bases lay in between. This CDR3 region has 15 residues. CDR1 LGHNA and CDR2 YSLEER come from the germline V gene. For the CDR3, the DNA is TGCGCCAGCAGCCAAGCTTACAGGGCCCAAGAGACCCAGTACTTC. It translates to CASSQAYRAQETQYF.

This chain connects TRBV7-6 to TRBJ2-3; 11 bases fit TRBD2. This CDR3 has 17 residues. Germline V gene data show CDR1 as SGHVS and CDR2 as FNYEAQ. V shed 6 bases and J 2 bases; nucleotides not matched to a gene: 10. The CDR3 spells CASSMGTSGGFTDTQYF. The DNA of the CDR3 is TGTGCCAGCAGTATGGGCACTAGCGGGGGCTTCACAGATACGCAGTATTTT.

This chain joins TRBV23-1 and TRBJ2-7, with 9 nucleotides matching TRBD2. TRBV23-1 is given ORF status, its function remaining uncertain. V shed 5 bases and J 4 bases; nucleotides not matched to a gene: 3. This CDR3 comprises 13 residues. CDR3 DNA: TGCGCCAGCAGTTCTAGCGGGATATACGAGCAGTACTTC. This translates into CASSSSGIYEQYF.

The V call is TRBV29-1, the J call TRBJ2-5; 7 bases line up with TRBD2. Germline V CDR1 and CDR2: SQVTM, ANQGSEA. The junction had 6 bases not matched to a gene; V was cut back by 4 bases and J by 7 bases. There are 12 residues in the CDR3. The CDR3 protein is CSVAVGGSTQYF. DNA for the CDR3: TGCAGCGTTGCCGTCGGGGGGTCGACCCAGTACTTC.

This sequence joins TRBV4-2 and TRBJ2-7; 8 positions agree with TRBD2. The trim removed 1 base at V and 5 bases at J, leaving 13 bases unmatched. The germline V gene has CDR1 LGHNA and CDR2 YNFKEQ. This CDR3 has 17 amino acids. CDR3 in amino acids: CASSQGGGGTSSHEQYF. The CDR3 coding sequence is TGTGCCAGCAGCCAAGGGGGGGGAGGGACTAGTTCCCACGAGCAGTACTTC.

This clone appeared a single time. The chain uses TRBV29-1 and TRBJ1-4, with 8 bases matching TRBD1. The germline gives CDR1 SQVTM, CDR2 ANQGSEA. The CDR3 totals 15 residues. After removal of 7 bases from V and 2 bases from J, the junction contained 9 bases not matched to a gene. The CDR3 is CSARGQGVTNEKLFF. CDR3 DNA: TGCAGCGCACGCGGACAGGGCGTCACTAATGAAAAACTGTTTTTT.

This clone was detected once. Different DNA sequences within this sample yield the same CDR3. DNA of the CDR3: TGCGCCAGCAGCTTAGGGAGCGGGGAGACCCAGTACTTC. Translation gives CASSLGSGETQYF. The chain recombines TRBV5-1 with TRBJ2-5; tentative D call: TRBD2 (6 bases). Deletions cut 2 bases from V and 5 bases from J, with 10 bases between. The germline CDR1 and CDR2 sequences are SGHRS and YFSETQ. This CDR3 region has 13 residues.

This sequence joins TRBV30 and TRBJ2-1; D perhaps matches TRBD2 (6 bases). This CDR3 is 15 amino acids long. Germline values: CDR1 GTSNPN, CDR2 SVGIG (reference sequence). Trimming shortened V by 0 bases and J by 9 bases, and 18 bases separated the two germline ends. The CDR3 DNA follows: TGTGCCTGGAGTGTATGGGCGGGGATGGGTCCTGAGCAGTTCTTC. It is translated as CAWSVWAGMGPEQFF. Combining the CDR3 with reference TRBV30 and TRBJ2-1 gives the whole variable domain SQTIHQWPATLVQPVGSPLSLECTVEGTSNPNLYWYRQAAGRGLQLLFYSVGIGQISSEVPQNLSASRPQDRQFILSSKKLLLSDSGFYLCAWSVWAGMGPEQFFGPGTRLTVL.

The chain employs TRBV19 and TRBJ1-5, with D unresolved. This CDR3 has 13 amino acids. Germline loops: CDR1 LNHDA, CDR2 SQIVND (reference sequence). The germline V and J ends were trimmed by 5 bases and 5 bases, with 10 bases remaining between them. The CDR3 DNA follows: TGTGCCAGTAGTCTCCTAGAGTATCAGCCCCAGCATTTT. It encodes CASSLLEYQPQHF.

V usage is TRBV25-1 and J usage is TRBJ2-5; TRBD2 agrees at 11 bases. The CDR3 is 16 residues long. Germline V gene data show CDR1 as MGHDK and CDR2 as SYGVNS. V lost 9 bases and J lost 1; bases outside the gene matches: 10. For the CDR3, the DNA is TGTGCCAGTAGGACCACTAGCGGGAGAGGCCAAGAGACCCAGTACTTC. This sequence encodes CASRTTSGRGQETQYF.

This clone was found once. The J gene is TRBJ2-5, the V gene TRBV6-1; D is unresolved. V dropped 2 bases and J dropped 2 bases, with 6 bases sitting between them. Germline CDR1 and CDR2: MNHNS and SASEGT. CDR3 length: 13 residues. The CDR3 loop is CASSERQQETQYF. CDR3 DNA sequence: TGTGCCAGCAGTGAAAGACAACAAGAGACCCAGTACTTC.

V usage is TRBV15 and J usage is TRBJ2-6; possibly TRBD2 for D (5 bases). Germline V lookup: CDR1 LNHNV, CDR2 YYDKDF (reference sequence). Between the trimmed V and J ends, which lost 1 base and 4 bases, there was a span of 11 bases. The CDR3 spans 16 residues. The CDR3 sequence: CATSRAGSAGANVLTF. The CDR3 DNA reads as TGTGCCACCAGCAGAGCGGGGTCGGCCGGGGCCAACGTCCTGACTTTC. Combining the CDR3 with reference TRBV15 and TRBJ2-6 gives the whole variable domain DAMVIQNPRYQVTQFGKPVTLSCSQTLNHNVMYWYQQKSSQAPKLLFHYYDKDFNNEADTPDNFQSRRPNTSFCFLDIRSPGLGDTAMYLCATSRAGSAGANVLTFGAGSRLTVL.

The count of this clone is one. The chain combines TRBV7-2 with TRBJ2-7; 7 bases align to TRBD2. Per the germline V gene, CDR1 is SGHTA and CDR2 is FQGNSA. CDR3 length equals 15 residues. Trimming removed 1 base from V and 0 bases from J; junction bases left unmatched: 3. In DNA form, the CDR3 reads TGTGCCAGCAGCTTAGTTGCGGGGGACTCCTACGAGCAGTACTTC. Translated, it gives CASSLVAGDSYEQYF.